The 21 T cell receptor beta chains reported below all come from one sample, sequenced in a study of T-cell memory formation after mild COVID-19. TCRdb reprocessed the 5' RACE reads via MiXCR and lists one record per CDR3 protein. Of hundreds of thousands of distinct CDR3 sequences detected, around 8% appear once; the ten largest clones hold 22%. Sample: PBMCs or a T cell subset sorted from them (not recorded which). The source of these receptors is a man aged 18 to 35 who had mild COVID-19 (a few samples of this study predate the infection). Cell type and time point are not known.

The CDR3 reads CASSSLGRQGAQETQYF. CDR3 nucleotides: TGTGCCAGCAGTTCGTTGGGGAGACAGGGGGCTCAAGAGACCCAGTACTTC. The rearrangement joins TRBV27 to TRBJ2-5, with 10 bases fitting TRBD1. Germline V gene sequence: CDR1 MNHEY, CDR2 SMNVEV (reference sequence). The CDR3 has 17 residues. The ends lost 4 bases at V and 2 bases at J; junction bases unmatched: 10.

This chain links TRBV20-1 with TRBJ2-3, with 8 positions matching TRBD2. V dropped 6 bases and J dropped 1; count of bases not matched to a gene: 9. The germline V gene encodes CDR1 DFQATT and CDR2 SNEGSKA (reference sequence). The CDR3 runs to 15 residues. CDR3 residues: CSARGSSGGTDTQYF. For the CDR3, the DNA is TGCAGTGCCCGAGGAAGTAGCGGGGGCACAGATACGCAGTATTTT.

This clonotype came up many times. V usage is TRBV7-9 and J usage is TRBJ2-7; 10 bases map to TRBD1. Trimming at V came to 5 bases and at J to 2 bases, leaving 3 bases not matched to a gene. CDR1 SEHNR and CDR2 FQNEAQ come from the germline V gene (reference sequence). The CDR3 spans 14 residues. For the CDR3, the DNA is TGTGCCAGCAGCATTGGACAGGGGGCCTACGAGCAGTACTTC. Amino acid sequence: CASSIGQGAYEQYF. Variable domain in full (rest from reference TRBV7-9 and TRBJ2-7): DTGVSQNPRHKITKRGQNVTFRCDPISEHNRLYWYRQTLGQGPEFLTYFQNEAQLEKSRLLSDRFSAERPKGSFSTLEIQRTEQGDSAMYLCASSIGQGAYEQYFGPGTRLTVT.

This clonotype was recorded at least ten times. This rearrangement joins TRBV12-3 or TRBV12-4 to TRBJ2-2; no firm D call. The V end was cut by 6 bases, the J end by 4 bases, with 15 bases between. The CDR3 has 15 residues. The CDR3 DNA is TGTGCCAGCAGCCCGGTCGTCTGGGGCACCGGGGAGCTGTTTTTT. This translates into CASSPVVWGTGELFF.

The chain recombines TRBV2 with TRBJ2-7; D unclear. The CDR3 runs to 13 residues. V lost 2 bases and J lost 2, with 7 bases in between. The germline V gene encodes CDR1 SNHLY and CDR2 FYNNEI. CDR3 protein: CASSERQAYEQYF. In nucleotides, the CDR3 is TGTGCCAGCAGTGAAAGGCAAGCCTACGAGCAGTACTTC.

The gene calls are TRBV6-5 and TRBJ2-6; D call uncertain. Between the trimmed V and J ends, which lost 1 base and 1 base, there was a span of 5 bases. The germline CDR1 and CDR2 sequences are MNHEY and SVGAGI. The CDR3 totals 15 residues. The CDR3 sequence is CASSYFKSGANVLTF. CDR3 in DNA: TGTGCCAGCAGTTACTTCAAATCTGGGGCCAACGTCCTGACTTTC.

The table lists this clonotype with a few counts. The J gene is TRBJ2-3, the V gene TRBV7-3; TRBD2 matches at 13 bases. The length of the CDR3 is 17 residues. Losses at the gene ends were 5 bases for V and 2 bases for J; bases not matched to a gene: 7. Germline-derived CDR1 and CDR2 are SGHTA and FQGTGA. The DNA of the CDR3 is TGTGCCAGCAGCCCGACCGGGACTAGCGGGATCACAGATACGCAGTATTTT. Protein sequence: CASSPTGTSGITDTQYF.

This clonotype was seen ten or more times. The chain links TRBV20-1 to TRBJ1-1; TRBD1 might be the D (5 bases). The CDR3 contains 15 residues. CDR1 and CDR2 (germline): DFQATT, SNEGSKA (reference sequence). Trimming removed 0 bases from V and 5 bases from J, with 16 bases in between. The CDR3 nucleotides are TGCAGTGCTAGAGATGTAGGCCCAGGGAGGACTGAAGCTTTCTTT. Translation gives CSARDVGPGRTEAFF.

The chain employs TRBV19 and TRBJ2-3; 7 bases agree with TRBD2. This CDR3 is built from 14 residues. Germline CDR1 and CDR2: LNHDA and SQIVND (reference sequence). Unmatched junction bases numbered 14, after V lost 11 bases and J lost 6 bases. This CDR3 is CAVGVGGTWDTQYF. The CDR3, as DNA: TGTGCCGTGGGGGTCGGGGGGACCTGGGATACGCAGTATTTT.

The V gene is TRBV29-1, the J gene TRBJ1-5; D ambiguous. Trimming removed 4 bases at V and 7 bases at J, with 14 bases between. The CDR3 length is 13 residues. Germline V gives CDR1 SQVTM, CDR2 ANQGSEA. The CDR3 DNA reads as TGCAGCGTTGTGGAGGGATTGGGACAGCCCCAGCATTTT. Its protein is CSVVEGLGQPQHF.

This clonotype was picked up a small number of times. The gene calls are TRBV3-1 and TRBJ1-1; D not resolved. Looked up from germline, CDR1 is LGHDT and CDR2 is YNNKEL (reference sequence). Trimming left V 4 bases short and J 3 bases short, with 9 bases between. This CDR3 comprises 13 residues. The CDR3 DNA reads TGTGCCAGCAGCCCCTCGTCGTACACTGAAGCTTTCTTT. The encoded protein is CASSPSSYTEAFF.

The chain links TRBV7-2 to TRBJ1-6; 7 bases fit TRBD1. The germline V gene has CDR1 SGHTA and CDR2 FQGNSA. V shed 1 base and J 9 bases; nucleotides not matched to a gene: 6. CDR3 size: 15 residues. For the CDR3, the DNA is TGTGCCAGCAGCTTAGGAGGAGGGGGCGGTTCACCCCTCCACTTT. Translated, it gives CASSLGGGGGSPLHF. Looking up the rest from reference TRBV7-2 and TRBJ1-6 gives the full variable domain: GAGVSQSPSNKVTEKGKDVELRCDPISGHTALYWYRQSLGQGLEFLIYFQGNSAPDKSGLPSDRFSAERTGGSVSTLTIQRTQQEDSAVYLCASSLGGGGGSPLHFGNGTRLTVT.

The chain uses TRBV18 and TRBJ1-5, with D possibly matching TRBD1 (5 bases). The CDR3 is 15 residues long. V lost 2 bases and J 7 bases, leaving 15 bases between the germline ends. Germline CDR1 is KGHSH and CDR2 is LQKENI. The CDR3: CASSPARGGDQPQHF. As DNA, the CDR3 is TGTGCCAGCTCACCAGCTCGTGGGGGGGACCAGCCCCAGCATTTT.

The sample holds a few counts of this clonotype. The chain has TRBV6-5 and TRBJ2-5; D not certain. The CDR3 sequence is 12 residues long. Germline CDR1 and CDR2: MNHEY and SVGAGI. Trimming took 7 bases from V and 0 from J, leaving 6 bases between them. The CDR3 reads CASTADQETQYF. In DNA form, the CDR3 reads TGTGCCAGCACCGCCGACCAAGAGACCCAGTACTTC.

This clonotype was detected a few times. The genes are TRBV19 and TRBJ1-5; D possibly corresponds to TRBD1 (6 bases). Germline CDR1 reads LNHDA; CDR2 reads SQIVND (reference sequence). This CDR3 region has 19 residues. V was trimmed by 5 bases and J by 2 bases, leaving 25 bases between them. CDR3 sequence reads: CASSPRRDIPPGGNQPQHF. For the CDR3, the DNA is TGTGCCAGTAGTCCTCGCCGGGACATTCCCCCCGGTGGCAATCAGCCCCAGCATTTT.

This clonotype has at least ten counts. The CDR3 here is CSLKQGPGYGYTF. CDR3 coding DNA: TGCAGCTTAAAACAGGGACCGGGCTATGGCTACACCTTC. The chain carries TRBV20-1 and TRBJ1-2; a weak D match, TRBD1 (6 bases). Germline-derived CDR1 and CDR2 are DFQATT and SNEGSKA (reference sequence). The CDR3 runs to 13 residues.

This clonotype appeared many times. The chain couples TRBV5-6 to TRBJ2-2; 10 nucleotides line up with TRBD1. After removal of 4 bases from V and 4 bases from J, the junction contained 4 bases not matched to a gene. The CDR3 consists of 15 residues. In germline, CDR1 is SGHDT, CDR2 YYEEEE. The CDR3 protein is CASSPRTGGTGELFF. The DNA of the CDR3 is TGTGCCAGCAGCCCTCGGACAGGGGGCACCGGGGAGCTGTTTTTT.

The chain carries TRBV5-1 and TRBJ1-2, with D unresolved. The CDR3 covers 15 residues. Germline V gene sequence: CDR1 SGHRS, CDR2 YFSETQ. V lost 0 bases and J 4 bases, leaving 13 bases between the germline ends. The chain's CDR3 is CASSLGTGWGYGYTF. In DNA form, the CDR3 reads TGCGCCAGCAGCTTGGGAACGGGGTGGGGCTATGGCTACACCTTC.

This clonotype occurred a few times. This sequence joins TRBV10-3 and TRBJ2-3; possibly TRBD1 for D (6 bases). Germline V CDR1 and CDR2: ENHRY, SYGVKD. The V gene lost 6 bases and the J gene lost 2 bases, with 9 bases spanning the gap. The CDR3 extends over 13 amino acids. The CDR3 sequence is CAIRDSYTDTQYF. In DNA form, the CDR3 reads TGTGCCATCAGGGACAGCTACACAGATACGCAGTATTTT.

The sample holds a few counts of this clonotype. V usage is TRBV12-3 or TRBV12-4 and J usage is TRBJ2-2; D uncertain. CDR3 length equals 15 residues. Between the trimmed V and J ends, which lost 1 base and 4 bases, there was a span of 10 bases. CDR3: CASSLGQKGTGELFF. As DNA, the CDR3 is TGTGCCAGCAGTTTAGGACAAAAAGGCACCGGGGAGCTGTTTTTT.

This clonotype was seen many times. This chain joins TRBV12-3 or TRBV12-4 and TRBJ1-5; D gene uncertain. The CDR3 extends over 12 amino acids. V was shortened by 3 bases and J by 6 bases, with 6 bases between the two germline ends. DNA of the CDR3: TGTGCCAGCAGTTTCTGGGGTCAGCCCCAGCATTTT. Protein product: CASSFWGQPQHF.